Listed here are 2 T cell receptor beta chains from one sample, sequenced in a study of blood T cells in healthy people across ages. Then a second PCR, running roughly 7 to 11 cycles, was carried out with a sample-barcoded 5' primer and a J-beta primer mix. TCRdb ran MiXCR on the 5' RACE reads and lists one entry per CDR3 protein. Here the sample spans approximately 1.5 million distinct CDR3 sequences, roughly 30% being singletons. Source material: blood. The source of these receptors is a woman aged 25 to 39 in good health.

This clonotype was seen more than once but under ten times. The chain couples TRBV3-1 to TRBJ2-1; D possibly corresponds to TRBD1 (6 bases). The germline V and J ends were trimmed by 1 base and 6 bases, with 13 bases remaining between them. This CDR3 contains 15 residues. Germline CDR1 LGHDT, CDR2 YNNKEL (reference sequence). The CDR3 bases are TGTGCCAGCAGCCAAGGCACCTGGGGGCTCAATGAGCAGTTCTTC. It translates to CASSQGTWGLNEQFF.

This clonotype was seen repeatedly, ten times or more. The V and J genes are TRBV29-1 and TRBJ1-2, with D hard to call. The CDR3 consists of 11 residues. Trimming shortened V by 3 bases and J by 4 bases, and 6 bases separated the two germline ends. Germline assignment: CDR1 SQVTM and CDR2 ANQGSEA. CDR3 sequence (DNA): TGCAGCGTTGACAGCGCCTATGGCTACACCTTC. This translates into CSVDSAYGYTF.